The 19 T cell receptor beta chains in this list originate from one sample, sequenced in a study of cytomegalovirus exposure and HLA in healthy donors. The primer mix had 60 Vbeta and 13 Jbeta primers. Clones were read by immunoSEQ multiplex PCR, and TCRdb kept only the in-frame ones, dropping some. Among fewer than 95,000 clones listed, 55% to 70% were seen once. The sample consisted of PBMCs. These receptors were obtained from a woman aged 45-65 years in good health and CMV-seropositive.

The chain carries TRBV2 and TRBJ2-3; D unresolved. Germline V gene lookup returns CDR1 SNHLY and CDR2 FYNNEI. The CDR3 length is 15 residues. V was trimmed by 3 bases and J by 5 bases, leaving 15 bases between them. Written as DNA, the CDR3 is TGTGCCAGCAGTGATCCGGAACTACTGGGAGATACGCAGTATTTT. Residues: CASSDPELLGDTQYF. The complete variable domain, with remaining parts taken from reference TRBV2 and TRBJ2-3, reads EPEVTQTPSHQVTQMGQEVILRCVPISNHLYFYWYRQILGQKVEFLVSFYNNEISEKSEIFDDQFSVERPDGSNFTLKIRSTKLEDSAMYFCASSDPELLGDTQYFGPGTRLTVL.

V and J are TRBV5-4 and TRBJ2-1; a weak D match, TRBD1 (6 bases). CDR1 and CDR2 (germline): SGHNT, YYREEE (reference sequence). With 4 bases removed from V and 6 bases from J, the gap between germline ends came to 14 bases. CDR3 length: 14 residues. The DNA of the CDR3 is TGTGCCAGCAGCGGCAGGGGTCTCAGCAATGAGCAGTTCTTC. This sequence encodes CASSGRGLSNEQFF.

This clone was counted a few times. This chain links TRBV14 with TRBJ2-1, with D unresolved. V was trimmed by 1 base and J by 0 bases, leaving 10 bases between them. The length of the CDR3 is 16 residues. The V gene's germline CDR1 is SGHDN and CDR2 FVKESK. DNA of the CDR3: TGTGCCAGCAGCCAAGTAAGAGTTAGCTCCTACAATGAGCAGTTCTTC. It codes for CASSQVRVSSYNEQFF.

The gene calls are TRBV6-1 and TRBJ2-3, with a possible D match to TRBD1 (5 bases). This CDR3 is 13 amino acids long. Germline values: CDR1 MNHNS, CDR2 SASEGT. Trimming shortened V by 6 bases and J by 2 bases, and 9 bases separated the two germline ends. This CDR3 is CASRPTDTDTQYF. CDR3 DNA: TGTGCCAGCAGACCGACAGACACAGATACGCAGTATTTT.

V gene TRBV6-1 combines with J gene TRBJ2-3; 9 nucleotides agree with TRBD1. V was clipped by 6 bases and J by 6 bases; unmatched bases: 4. The germline V gene has CDR1 MNHNS and CDR2 SASEGT. The CDR3 loop spans 13 amino acids. CDR3 sequence (DNA): TGTGCCAGCAGGGACAGGGGTTACGATACGCAGTATTTT. Translating gives CASRDRGYDTQYF.

V is TRBV6-1 and J is TRBJ1-1; 7 nucleotides align to TRBD1. The CDR3 runs 11 residues. V shed 7 bases, J shed 11 bases, and the junction held 7 bases outside the gene matches. In germline, CDR1 is MNHNS, CDR2 SASEGT. The CDR3 spells CASTVTGAAFF. In DNA form, the CDR3 reads TGTGCCAGCACCGTCACAGGGGCCGCTTTCTTT.

The sample holds one count of this clone. The V call is TRBV28, the J call TRBJ2-7; D is perhaps TRBD2 (5 bases). The CDR3 contains 13 residues. Between the trimmed V and J ends, which lost 5 bases and 2 bases, there was a span of 10 bases. Germline V gene sequence: CDR1 MDHEN, CDR2 SYDVKM. The CDR3 region has the DNA TGTGCCAGCAGTCCTACAGCGGCCTACGAGCAGTACTTC. Translation gives CASSPTAAYEQYF.

The rearrangement joins TRBV28 to TRBJ1-5; D remains unclear. The CDR3 is made up of 13 amino acids. The V and J ends lost 3 bases and 10 bases respectively, with 13 bases between them. The germline gives CDR1 MDHEN, CDR2 SYDVKM. The CDR3 coding sequence is TGTGCCAGCAGTTTTGATGGTAGCAAACCCCAGCATTTT. This codes for CASSFDGSKPQHF.

The genes are TRBV30 and TRBJ2-3; 11 bases match TRBD2. Germline assignment: CDR1 GTSNPN and CDR2 SVGIG (reference sequence). The length of the CDR3 is 14 residues. The junction had 0 bases not matched to a gene; V was cut back by 3 bases and J by 1 base. For the CDR3, the DNA is TGTGCCTGGAGGGGACTAGCGGGCACAGATACGCAGTATTTT. Amino acid sequence: CAWRGLAGTDTQYF.

This rearrangement joins TRBV5-6 to TRBJ2-3; no firm D call. The germline gives CDR1 SGHDT, CDR2 YYEEEE. The germline V and J ends were trimmed by 0 bases and 4 bases, with 9 bases remaining between them. The CDR3 is 14 amino acids. DNA of the CDR3: TGTGCCAGCAGCTTGGACCCAGATGCAGATACGCAGTATTTT. Encoded protein: CASSLDPDADTQYF.

The rearrangement joins TRBV5-4 to TRBJ2-7; the D is unclear. The ends were cut back, 0 bases at V and 3 bases at J, with 7 bases in the middle. The germline V gene has CDR1 SGHNT and CDR2 YYREEE (reference sequence). The CDR3 sequence is 13 residues long. Here the CDR3 DNA reads TGTGCCAGCAGCTTGGGAGGCGACTACGAGCAGTACTTC. Its translation: CASSLGGDYEQYF.

J is TRBJ1-4 and V is TRBV12-2. TRBV12-2 is recorded as a pseudogene. This CDR3 contains 14 residues. CDR3 in DNA: TGTGCAAGTCGCCACCGGGAGGCGGCTGAAAAACTGTTTTTT. Translating it yields CASRHREAAEKLFF.

Concerning this clone itself: Mismatch with germline at one junction end may stem from a read error. The J gene is TRBJ2-7, the V gene TRBV7-9; TRBD2 might be the D (5 bases). The CDR3 runs to 14 residues. From germline, CDR1 is SEHNR and CDR2 FQNEAQ (reference sequence). CDR3 sequence (DNA): TGTTCCAGCAGCTTCGCCGGGGTTAACTACGAGCAGTACTTC. Its protein is CSSSFAGVNYEQYF.

The chain combines TRBV6-4 with TRBJ2-1; TRBD2 agrees at 9 bases. Germline CDR1 and CDR2: MRHNA and SNTAGT. V was clipped by 6 bases and J by 4 bases; unmatched bases: 7. This CDR3 comprises 15 residues. CDR3 loop: CASSRSGGQYNEQFF. In DNA, the CDR3 is TGTGCCAGCAGCCGTAGCGGGGGACAATACAATGAGCAGTTCTTC.

The V gene is TRBV7-2, the J gene TRBJ2-7; D may be TRBD2 (5 bases). The germline CDR1 and CDR2 sequences are SGHTA and FQGNSA. V was trimmed by 4 bases and J by 7 bases, leaving 17 bases between them. CDR3 length: 14 amino acids. CDR3 DNA: TGTGCCAGCAGCTCCCCCTCGGACTTTGCAGAGCAGTACTTC. Amino acids: CASSSPSDFAEQYF.

This chain connects TRBV28 to TRBJ1-2; tentative D call: TRBD1 (5 bases). This CDR3 is built from 16 residues. Germline V gene data show CDR1 as MDHEN and CDR2 as SYDVKM. Trimming stripped 5 bases from V and 0 bases from J, with 16 bases between. The CDR3 DNA is TGTGCCAGCAGTCCCGGACACGAACAAGCTAACTATGGCTACACCTTC. This encodes CASSPGHEQANYGYTF.

The V gene is TRBV7-9, the J gene TRBJ1-3, with no clear D. CDR3 size: 13 residues. Germline CDR1 is SEHNR and CDR2 is FQNEAQ (reference sequence). Trimming left V 8 bases short and J 0 bases short, with 8 bases between. CDR3 loop: CASERYSGNTIYF. The CDR3 DNA reads as TGTGCCAGCGAGAGATACTCTGGAAACACCATATATTTT.

This rearrangement joins TRBV6-1 to TRBJ2-5, with D possibly matching TRBD2 (5 bases). Germline-derived CDR1 and CDR2 are MNHNS and SASEGT. V was shortened by 4 bases and J by 4 bases, with 19 bases between the two germline ends. The CDR3 runs 16 residues. The CDR3 here is CASSGPGLGGAETQYF. The CDR3 DNA reads as TGTGCCAGCAGTGGGCCGGGCCTAGGAGGAGCAGAGACCCAGTACTTC.

The chain joins TRBV2 to TRBJ2-6; a possible D gene is TRBD1 (5 bases). V was shortened by 7 bases and J by 0 bases, with 10 bases between the two germline ends. From germline, CDR1 is SNHLY and CDR2 FYNNEI. The CDR3 has 15 residues. CDR3 nucleotides: TGTGCCAGCAAACCAGGGTACTCTGGGGCCAACGTCCTGACTTTC. Residues: CASKPGYSGANVLTF.